This T cell receptor beta chain was profiled in a study of T cells in Graves' hyperthyroidism and ophthalmopathy. This clonotype was observed a few times. Amplification of TCR beta CDR3 regions used RNA as the template. TCR CDR3 underwent first-round RT-PCR with the HTBI primer set. TCRdb independently ran MiXCR on the multiplex PCR reads; one entry per CDR3 protein. Of around 600,000 distinct CDR3 sequences listed, approximately 14% were seen once; the top ten hold 7% to 9%. V gave up 1 base and J gave up 3 bases, with 11 bases separating them. The CDR3 extends over 15 amino acids. From germline, CDR1 is MGHRA and CDR2 YSYEKL.

The sequenced sample consisted of blood. The receptor's source is a woman between 18 and 30 years old with Graves' ophthalmopathy. The gene calls are TRBV4-1 and TRBJ2-3, with D possibly TRBD2 on 6 matching bases. CDR3 sequence: CASSQVRGGTDTQYF. CDR3 coding DNA: TGCGCCAGCAGCCAAGTCCGTGGGGGGACAGATACGCAGTATTTT.